The present T cell receptor beta chain was sequenced within a study of molecular identifiers for immune sequencing clone quantification. Study-level findings and limits: The study found clones above 20 RNA copies held over 98% of effector molecules and under 1% in naive cells.

MiXCR, run by TCRdb on the PCR reads, gives a single entry per CDR3 protein. Seen here are fewer than 70,000 distinct CDR3 sequences, about a sixth observed once, and the top ten hold about 1.5%. In regard to this clonotype: Its target is unknown. A much larger clone differs by one base, so this may be a read error.

This TCR came from a human donor in good health. Some libraries in this study had Jurkat cell RNA spiked in. The sequencing sample was made of naive CD8+ T cells from blood, with Jurkat cell RNA spiked in. Subset here: FACS-sorted CD8+CD4-CCR7+CD45RA+ naive T cells.

Written as DNA, the CDR3 is TGTGTCAGTAGTCCAACCCTCGGGTACGAGCAGTACTTC. Amino acids: CVSSPTLGYEQYF. The V call is TRBV19, the J call TRBJ2-7; no clear D gene. Germline CDR1 LNHDA, CDR2 SQIVND (reference sequence). This CDR3 comprises 13 residues. Combining the CDR3 with reference TRBV19 and TRBJ2-7 gives the whole variable domain DGGITQSPKYLFRKEGQNVTLSCEQNLNHDAMYWYRQDPGQGLRLIYYSQIVNDFQKGDIAEGYSVSREKKESFPLTVTSAQKNPTAFYLCVSSPTLGYEQYFGPGTRLTVT.